Listed below are T cell receptor beta chains from one sample, sequenced in a study of control samples from healthy donors and cancer patients. Produced via immunoSEQ multiplex PCR; TCRdb's table is partial and in-frame only. The sample shows 100,000 to 150,000 clones, under 90% of them seen only once. The specimen sequenced was PBMCs. The source of these receptors is a man in his fifties with head and neck cancer. Both conserved end residues are part of each CDR3. D genes are given only for firm matches. Expanded clones are given a class, and other clones once, few, many or no size at all.

size	V	D	J	length	CDR3	DNA
once	TRBV7-2	TRBD1	TRBJ2-2	16	CASSFAFQGAAGELFF	TGTGCCAGCAGCTTCGCGTTCCAGGGGGCTGCCGGGGAGCTGTTTTTT
few	TRBV28	TRBD1	TRBJ1-6	14	CASSLRQGDSPLHF	TGTGCCAGCAGTTTGCGGCAGGGGGATTCACCCCTCCACTTT
once	TRBV6-5	TRBD1	TRBJ1-6	15	CASSYSGTASTPLHF	TGTGCCAGCAGTTATTCCGGGACAGCCTCCACACCCCTCCACTTT
.	TRBV5-5	TRBD2	TRBJ2-7	15	CASSLPGGNSYEQYF	TGTGCCAGCAGCTTGCCGGGAGGGAACTCCTACGAGCAGTACTTC
.	TRBV4-1	.	TRBJ2-7	13	CASSGGISYEQYF	TGCGCCAGCAGCGGAGGTATATCCTACGAGCAGTACTTC
.	TRBV19	TRBD1	TRBJ1-3	15	CASIPGQGTGNTIYF	TGTGCCAGTATCCCCGGACAGGGGACTGGAAACACCATATATTTT
few	TRBV6-5	.	TRBJ2-1	14	CASSPHGGYNEQFF	TGTGCCAGCAGTCCTCATGGGGGGTACAATGAGCAGTTCTTC
once	TRBV2	TRBD1	TRBJ2-5	15	CASHPQGSSRGTQYF	TGTGCCAGCCATCCACAGGGGTCCTCCCGAGGGACCCAGTACTTC
.	TRBV2	.	TRBJ2-1	12	CPQGGSYNEQFF	TGTCCTCAAGGGGGGTCTTACAATGAGCAGTTCTTC
.	TRBV18	.	TRBJ2-3	13	CASSPFGTDTQYF	TGTGCCAGCTCACCTTTCGGTACAGATACGCAGTATTTT
.	TRBV5-1	.	TRBJ2-2	14	CASSPPGTSGELFF	TGCGCCAGCTCCCCCCCCGGCACTTCCGGGGAGCTGTTTTTT
.	TRBV11-2	.	TRBJ2-1	11	CASRSSGEQFF	TGTGCCAGCAGAAGTAGCGGTGAGCAGTTCTTC
.	TRBV5-1	.	TRBJ1-6	13	CASSFDGNSPLHF	TGCGCCAGCAGCTTCGACGGTAATTCACCCCTCCACTTT
.	TRBV28	TRBD2	TRBJ2-1	16	CASSLGTSGSYNEQFF	TGTGCCAGCAGTTTAGGGACTAGCGGGTCCTACAATGAGCAGTTCTTC
.	TRBV6-5	.	TRBJ2-2	15	CASSYQGTNTGELFF	TGTGCCAGCAGTTACCAGGGGACGAACACCGGGGAGCTGTTTTTT
.	TRBV28	.	TRBJ2-1	11	CASSPYNEQFF	TGTGCCAGCAGTCCATACAATGAGCAGTTCTTC
.	TRBV29-1	.	TRBJ2-1	12	CSVVLRYNEQFF	TGCAGCGTTGTTCTTCGTTACAATGAGCAGTTCTTC
.	TRBV7-8	TRBD1	TRBJ2-7	15	CASSLSGTATYEQYF	TGTGCCAGCAGCTTGTCGGGGACAGCCACCTACGAGCAGTACTTC
.	TRBV7-3	.	TRBJ2-3	16	CASSWRGAGGTDTQYF	TGTGCCAGCTCGTGGCGGGGCGCAGGTGGCACAGATACGCAGTATTTT
.	TRBV27	.	TRBJ1-1	13	CASIGLGETEAFF	TGTGCCAGCATCGGGTTAGGGGAAACTGAAGCTTTCTTT
.	TRBV6-5	.	TRBJ2-1	13	CASSYSLNNEQFF	TGTGCCAGCAGTTACTCGTTAAACAATGAGCAGTTCTTC
.	TRBV6-5	.	TRBJ1-1	13	CASRRAMNTEAFF	TGTGCGAGCCGGAGGGCGATGAACACTGAAGCTTTCTTT
once	TRBV28	.	TRBJ2-3	13	CASSPPQADTQYF	TGTGCCAGCAGTCCCCCCCAGGCTGATACGCAGTATTTT
.	TRBV5-5	.	TRBJ1-6	15	CASSLEGVNNSPLHF	TGTGCCAGCAGCTTGGAGGGGGTTAATAATTCACCCCTCCACTTT
.	TRBV15	.	TRBJ1-1	14	CATSRPGPNTEAFF	TGTGCCACCAGCAGGCCAGGGCCGAACACTGAAGCTTTCTTT
.	TRBV5-1	TRBD1	TRBJ2-7	16	CASSGGGTGGSYEQYF	TGCGCCAGCAGCGGGGGAGGGACAGGGGGCTCCTACGAGCAGTACTTC
.	TRBV10-2	TRBD1	TRBJ2-2	15	CASSEQGVGVGELFF	TGCGCCAGCAGTGAGCAGGGGGTTGGAGTCGGGGAGCTGTTTTTT
.	TRBV15	.	TRBJ2-1	14	CATSRDRARNEQFF	TGTGCCACCAGCAGAGATAGAGCTAGAAATGAGCAGTTCTTC
.	TRBV28	.	TRBJ2-7	18	CASSLQVAPGKRVYEQYF	TGTGCCAGCAGTTTGCAGGTAGCTCCGGGTAAGAGGGTATACGAGCAGTACTTC
.	TRBV7-9	.	TRBJ2-7	15	CASSPQGGQGHEQYF	TGTGCCAGCAGCCCCCAAGGGGGGCAGGGTCACGAGCAGTACTTC
.	TRBV7-9	.	TRBJ2-1	18	CASSFRRYERSSYNEQFF	TGTGCCAGCAGCTTCCGTAGGTACGAGCGTAGCTCCTACAATGAGCAGTTCTTC
.	TRBV10-2	.	TRBJ1-5	17	CASSESTGAWRNQPQHF	TGCGCCAGCAGTGAGTCGACTGGGGCTTGGCGCAATCAGCCCCAGCATTTT
few	TRBV27	.	TRBJ1-6	15	CASSFEGQPNSPLHF	TGTGCCAGCAGTTTTGAAGGGCAGCCAAATTCACCCCTCCACTTT
.	TRBV11-3	TRBD1	TRBJ2-1	13	CASPGDRAHEQFF	TGTGCCAGCCCCGGGGACAGGGCCCATGAGCAGTTCTTC
.	TRBV21-1	.	TRBJ2-3	16	CASSKDGQGSADTQYF	TGTGCCAGCAGCAAAGATGGGCAGGGGAGCGCGGATACGCAGTATTTT
.	TRBV27	TRBD2	TRBJ2-1	15	CASRRTSGRYNEQFF	TGTGCCAGCAGAAGGACTAGCGGGAGATACAATGAGCAGTTCTTC
.	TRBV7-9	.	TRBJ2-1	13	CATHSGFHNEQFF	TGTGCCACCCACAGTGGGTTCCACAATGAGCAGTTCTTC
.	TRBV2	TRBD2	TRBJ2-7	14	CASDRDYYSYEQYF	TGTGCCAGCGACCGGGACTACTACTCCTACGAGCAGTACTTC
once	TRBV7-9	.	TRBJ1-4	14	CASSLSTRNEKLFF	TGTGCCAGCAGCTTATCGACACGAAATGAAAAACTGTTTTTT
many	TRBV5-1	.	TRBJ1-1	15	CASSLTGTVNTEAFF	TGCGCCAGCAGCTTGACCGGGACGGTGAACACTGAAGCTTTCTTT
.	TRBV19	.	TRBJ2-7	14	CASSMSGNAYEQYF	TGTGCCAGTAGTATGTCCGGGAACGCCTACGAGCAGTACTTC
.	TRBV28	TRBD2	TRBJ2-7	15	CASSFTAGVQYEQYF	TGTGCCAGCAGTTTTACGGCGGGAGTACAGTACGAGCAGTACTTC
.	TRBV19	TRBD1	TRBJ1-1	12	CASSIGTAEAFF	TGTGCCAGTAGTATTGGGACAGCCGAAGCTTTCTTT
.	TRBV11-2	.	TRBJ2-1	11	CASSFFSEQFF	TGTGCCAGCAGCTTTTTCAGTGAGCAGTTCTTC